The present entry profiles one T cell receptor (beta chain) with its context. The repertoire was sequenced with immunoSEQ multiplex PCR; TCRdb's copy has only in-frame clones and lacks some. The sample yields 45,000 to 60,000 clones, roughly 90% seen once. The CDR3 extends over 16 amino acids. Germline V CDR1 and CDR2: LGHNA, YNFKEQ. Trimming took off 0 bases at V and 8 bases at J, with 18 bases between the two ends. This entry belongs to a study of T cell changes during pregnancy in multiple sclerosis. The J gene is TRBJ2-3, the V gene TRBV4-2, with D perhaps matching TRBD1 (5 bases). The TCR comes from a female donor with multiple sclerosis, enrolled in a pregnancy study. Sequenced material: CD8+ T cells from peripheral blood mononuclear cells, taken before pregnancy. CDR3 amino acids: CASSQDQSQGIITQYF. CDR3 bases: TGTGCCAGCAGCCAAGATCAGAGCCAGGGAATAATTACGCAGTATTTT.